These 13 T cell receptor beta chains originate from one sample sequenced in a study of blood T cells in healthy people across ages. Next came a second PCR, run for about 6 to 12 cycles, which used a sample-barcoded 5' primer along with a J-beta primer mix. TCRdb reprocessed the 5' RACE reads via MiXCR and lists one record per CDR3 protein. In the table there are some 900,000 distinct CDR3 sequences, around 30% of which are singletons. The specimen was blood. These receptors were obtained from a woman of 80 years or more in good health.

A note on this clonotype: Being one base from a much bigger clone, this may be a read error. J is TRBJ2-5 and V is TRBV7-8, with 9 bases fitting TRBD1. CDR3 size: 14 residues. Germline loops: CDR1 SGHVS, CDR2 FQNEAQ. Trimming cost V 5 bases and J 6 bases; bases outside gene matches: 7. The CDR3 region is CASSQIQGAKTQYF. The CDR3 bases are TGTGCCAGCAGCCAGATACAGGGGGCGAAGACCCAGTACTTC.

The sample holds one count of this clonotype. The chain joins TRBV12-3 or TRBV12-4 to TRBJ2-3, with no clear D. Trimming cost V 3 bases and J 4 bases, with 14 bases left between them. The CDR3 contains 15 residues. CDR3: CASSLGRVSADTQYF. In DNA, the CDR3 is TGTGCCAGCAGTTTGGGCCGAGTGAGCGCAGATACGCAGTATTTT.

The V call is TRBV7-9, the J call TRBJ1-4, with a weak D call TRBD1 (6 bases). The CDR3 runs to 14 residues. V lost 6 bases and J lost 5, with 13 bases in between. Germline V gene data show CDR1 as SEHNR and CDR2 as FQNEAQ (reference sequence). CDR3 bases: TGTGCCAGCAGTTACGACAGGACGAATGAAAAACTGTTTTTT. It codes for CASSYDRTNEKLFF.

The chain uses TRBV7-2 and TRBJ2-1, with TRBD2 identical over 7 bases. The CDR3 has 16 residues. CDR1 is SGHTA and CDR2 is FQGNSA in the germline V gene. The V and J ends lost 5 bases and 4 bases, in that order; junction bases with no gene match: 11. The DNA of the CDR3 is TGTGCCAGCAGCCCACAGACTAGCCTGATTTACAATGAGCAGTTCTTC. It is translated as CASSPQTSLIYNEQFF.

As to this clonotype: This clone may be a read error of a much larger clone one base away. The chain has TRBV4-3 and TRBJ2-1, with 7 bases that match TRBD1. Germline assignment: CDR1 LGHNA and CDR2 YSLEER. The CDR3 is made up of 15 amino acids. Here the CDR3 reads CAGSQDRGQHNEQFF. In nucleotides, the CDR3 is TGCGCCGGCAGCCAAGATAGGGGACAGCACAATGAGCAGTTCTTC.

The CDR3 DNA reads as TGTGCCAGCAGTCCCGACAGATGGAACACTGAAGCTTTCTTT. It is translated as CASSPDRWNTEAFF. The rearrangement uses TRBV7-2 and TRBJ1-1; possibly TRBD1 for D (5 bases). This CDR3 comprises 14 residues. The V end was cut by 6 bases, the J end by 1 base, with 12 bases between. Germline lookup yields CDR1 SGHTA and CDR2 FQGNSA.

This clonotype was picked up a small number of times. A much larger clonotype is one base distant, so this may be a read error. The chain uses TRBV24-1 and TRBJ2-1, with a possible D match to TRBD1 (5 bases). The closer fit of TRBJ2-7 to the DNA end suggests the J call may be wrong. The CDR3 contains 14 residues. Germline CDR1 is KGHDR and CDR2 is SFDVKD. CDR3 protein: CATSEMQGSNEQYF. CDR3 nucleotides: TGTGCCACCAGTGAAATGCAGGGCTCCAATGAGCAGTACTTC.

This chain connects TRBV11-1 to TRBJ2-7; a weak D match, TRBD2 (6 bases). The V gene's germline CDR1 is SGHAT and CDR2 FQDESV (reference sequence). The V and J ends lost 3 bases and 4 bases respectively, with 10 bases between them. The CDR3 has 13 amino acids. Here the CDR3 DNA reads TGTGCCAGCAGCTTCCCGGGAGCGTACGAGCAGTACTTC. Its protein product is CASSFPGAYEQYF.

Note on this clonotype: This sequence may be a read error, since a much larger clone differs from it by one base. The CDR3 sequence: CAGSSPSRAGDTQYF. CDR3 coding DNA: TGTGCCGGCAGCTCGCCCTCGAGGGCGGGAGATACGCAGTATTTT. The chain has TRBV7-2 and TRBJ2-3; D perhaps matches TRBD2 (5 bases). This CDR3 is 15 amino acids long. The germline gives CDR1 SGHTA, CDR2 FQGNSA. Together with reference TRBV7-2 and TRBJ2-3, the CDR3 gives the full variable domain: GAGVSQSPSNKVTEKGKDVELRCDPISGHTALYWYRQSLGQGLEFLIYFQGNSAPDKSGLPSDRFSAERTGGSVSTLTIQRTQQEDSAVYLCAGSSPSRAGDTQYFGPGTRLTVL.

This clonotype showed up many times. The J gene is TRBJ2-5, the V gene TRBV29-1, with D hard to call. This CDR3 spans 9 amino acids. V lost 3 bases and J lost 13, with 9 bases in between. Germline CDR1 SQVTM, CDR2 ANQGSEA. DNA for the CDR3: TGCAGCGTTGAGGGCGCACTGTACTTC. This encodes CSVEGALYF.

This clonotype was recorded at least ten times. CDR3 residues: CASSWKKRLLYNEQFF. The CDR3 DNA sequence: TGTGCCAGCAGCTGGAAGAAGCGACTATTATACAATGAGCAGTTCTTC. The rearrangement joins TRBV7-2 to TRBJ2-1; D possibly corresponds to TRBD2 (5 bases). Germline-derived CDR1 and CDR2 are SGHTA and FQGNSA. V was cut by 4 bases and J by 4 bases, with 17 bases left in between. The CDR3 is 16 amino acids.

Of note for this clonotype: This sequence may be a read error, since a much larger clone differs from it by one base. The chain has TRBV28 and TRBJ2-7; D might be TRBD1 or TRBD2, each matching 5 bases. TRBJ2-4 matches the DNA end more closely, so the J call is doubtful. Germline V gives CDR1 MDHEN, CDR2 SYDVKM. The CDR3 has 14 amino acids. The CDR3 DNA reads TGTGCCAGCAGGTTATCCCGAGCAGGGAGCATTCAGTACTTC. Translation: CASRLSRAGSIQYF.

The table lists this clonotype with many counts. This sequence joins TRBV6-5 and TRBJ2-1; 15 bases map to TRBD2. V lost 6 bases, J lost 7 bases, and 4 bases stayed unmatched. This CDR3 has 15 residues. CDR1 and CDR2 (germline): MNHEY, SVGAGI. The DNA of the CDR3 is TGTGCCAGCAGCCAGGGGACTAGCGGGGGGAATGAGCAGTTCTTC. Translation: CASSQGTSGGNEQFF.